This TCR beta chain was profiled in a study of siplizumab effects on memory and regulatory T cells. V gave up 3 bases and J gave up 10 bases, with 10 bases separating them. CDR1 KGHSH and CDR2 LQKENI come from the germline V gene. The length of the CDR3 is 13 residues. As for this clone: Its antigen remains unknown.

Sequencing used immunoSEQ multiplex PCR; TCRdb keeps in-frame clones, though not all of them. The table records approximately 100,000 clones, around 93% of them present only once. The study's findings and limits: Both greater diversity than memory cells and a major contribution to the alloresponse seemed to characterize naive T cells.

The source of this sequence is a human donor in good health. The chain uses TRBV18 and TRBJ1-6; D remains ambiguous. The sample comprised non-Treg CD4+ T cells sorted from blood. In DNA form, the CDR3 reads TGTGCCAGCTCACCGGGTGGCGCATCACCCCTCCACTTT. Its translation is CASSPGGASPLHF.